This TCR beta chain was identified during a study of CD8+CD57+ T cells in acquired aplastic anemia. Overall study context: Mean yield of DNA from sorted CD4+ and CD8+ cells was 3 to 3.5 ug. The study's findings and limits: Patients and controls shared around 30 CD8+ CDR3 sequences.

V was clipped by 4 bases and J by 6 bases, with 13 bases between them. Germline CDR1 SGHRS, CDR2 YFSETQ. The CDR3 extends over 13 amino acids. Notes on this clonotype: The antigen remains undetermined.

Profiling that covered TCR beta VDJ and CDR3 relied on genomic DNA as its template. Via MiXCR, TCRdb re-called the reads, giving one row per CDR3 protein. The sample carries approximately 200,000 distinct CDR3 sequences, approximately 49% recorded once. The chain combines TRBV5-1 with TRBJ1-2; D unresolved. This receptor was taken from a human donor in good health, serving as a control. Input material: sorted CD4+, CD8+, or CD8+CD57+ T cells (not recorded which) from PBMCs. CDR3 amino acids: CASSEYDGDGYTF. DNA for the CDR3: TGCGCCAGCAGCGAGTATGATGGCGATGGCTACACCTTC.